This TCR beta chain is drawn from a study of blood T cell repertoires in COVID-19. Across the whole study: Acute and convalescent COVID-19 specimens originated in the United States, Italy and Spain.

In the original analysis: Counts of nucleated cells, estimated from reference gene primer amplification, were obtained. Measured with immunoSEQ multiplex PCR; TCRdb has only the in-frame clones, and not every one. The V and J calls and clone size are taken from that table; D and trimming were inferred from the DNA. The data contain about 100,000 clones, 80% to 90% of them singletons. The V segment lost 2 bases and the J segment 3 bases; nucleotides outside the gene matches: 5. Germline V gene lookup returns CDR1 SGDLS and CDR2 YYNGEE. This CDR3 region has 16 residues. Sequenced: peripheral blood. This chain joins TRBV9 and TRBJ2-1, with TRBD2 matching 10 bases. This sequence was found in a woman of 80 years or more with acute or convalescent COVID-19. As DNA, the CDR3 is TGTGCCAGCAGCGTCTCAGTAGCGGGGGGCTACAATGAGCAGTTCTTC. Translating gives CASSVSVAGGYNEQFF.